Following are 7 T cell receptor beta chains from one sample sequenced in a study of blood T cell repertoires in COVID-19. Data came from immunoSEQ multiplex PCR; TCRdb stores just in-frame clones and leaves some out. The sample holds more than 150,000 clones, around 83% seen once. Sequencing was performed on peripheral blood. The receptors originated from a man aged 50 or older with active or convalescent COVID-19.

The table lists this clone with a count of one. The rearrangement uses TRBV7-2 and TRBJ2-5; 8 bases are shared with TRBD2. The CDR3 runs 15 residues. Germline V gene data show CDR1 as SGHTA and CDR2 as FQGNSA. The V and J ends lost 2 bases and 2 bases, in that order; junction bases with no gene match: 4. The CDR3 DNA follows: TGTGCCAGCAGCTTAAGCAGCGGGGGTCAAGAGACCCAGTACTTC. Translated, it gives CASSLSSGGQETQYF.

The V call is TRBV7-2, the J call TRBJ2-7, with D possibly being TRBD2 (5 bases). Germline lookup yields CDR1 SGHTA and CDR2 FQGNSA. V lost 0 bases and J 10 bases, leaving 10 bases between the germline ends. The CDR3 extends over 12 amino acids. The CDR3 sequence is CASSLAPTGQYF. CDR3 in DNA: TGTGCCAGCAGCTTAGCGCCGACGGGACAGTACTTC. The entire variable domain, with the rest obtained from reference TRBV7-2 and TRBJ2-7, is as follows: GAGVSQSPSNKVTEKGKDVELRCDPISGHTALYWYRQSLGQGLEFLIYFQGNSAPDKSGLPSDRFSAERTGGSVSTLTIQRTQQEDSAVYLCASSLAPTGQYFGPGTRLTVT.

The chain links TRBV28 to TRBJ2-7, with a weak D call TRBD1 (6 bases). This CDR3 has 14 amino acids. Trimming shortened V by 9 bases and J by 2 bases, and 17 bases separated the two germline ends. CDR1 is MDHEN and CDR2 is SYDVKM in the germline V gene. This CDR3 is CARDRDIGAYEQYF. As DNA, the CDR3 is TGTGCCAGAGACCGGGACATTGGAGCCTACGAGCAGTACTTC.

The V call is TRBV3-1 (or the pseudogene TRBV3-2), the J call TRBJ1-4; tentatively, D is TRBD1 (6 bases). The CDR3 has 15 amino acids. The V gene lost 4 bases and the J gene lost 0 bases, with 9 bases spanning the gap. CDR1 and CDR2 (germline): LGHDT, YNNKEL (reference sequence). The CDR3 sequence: CASSPRTATNEKLFF. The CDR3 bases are TGTGCCAGCAGCCCGAGGACAGCAACTAATGAAAAACTGTTTTTT.

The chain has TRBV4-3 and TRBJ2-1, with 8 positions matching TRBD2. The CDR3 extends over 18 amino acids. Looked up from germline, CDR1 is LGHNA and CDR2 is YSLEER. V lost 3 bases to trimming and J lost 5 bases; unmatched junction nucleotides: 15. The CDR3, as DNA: TGCGCCAGCAGCCATCGGGGGGCCTCAAGCGGGAGACACAATGAGCAGTTCTTC. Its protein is CASSHRGASSGRHNEQFF.

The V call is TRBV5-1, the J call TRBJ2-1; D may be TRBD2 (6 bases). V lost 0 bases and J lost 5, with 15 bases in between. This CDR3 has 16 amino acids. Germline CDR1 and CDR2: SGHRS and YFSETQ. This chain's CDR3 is CASSLGNAGIDNEQFF. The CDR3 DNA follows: TGCGCCAGCAGCTTGGGAAACGCGGGAATCGACAATGAGCAGTTCTTC. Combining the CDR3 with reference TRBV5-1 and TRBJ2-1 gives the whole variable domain KAGVTQTPRYLIKTRGQQVTLSCSPISGHRSVSWYQQTPGQGLQFLFEYFSETQRNKGNFPGRFSGRQFSNSRSEMNVSTLELGDSALYLCASSLGNAGIDNEQFFGPGTRLTVL.

The CDR3 loop is CASSAGTANSPLHF. CDR3 bases: TGTGCCAGCAGCGCCGGGACAGCTAATTCACCCCTCCACTTT. The chain is built from TRBV9 and TRBJ1-6, with 7 bases that match TRBD1. CDR1 and CDR2 from the germline V gene are SGDLS and YYNGEE. The CDR3 length is 14 residues. J lost 6 bases, V lost 3 bases, and 3 bases had no gene match.